Following are 2 T cell receptor beta chains from one sample sequenced in a study of shared clonotypes between healthy human individuals. Clones were read by immunoSEQ multiplex PCR, and TCRdb kept only the in-frame ones, dropping some. This table has about 2.4 million clones, more than 85% appearing once. Sequenced sample: naive CD4+ T cells from PBMCs. Stated subset: CD45RA+ positively selected. The source is a man younger than 30 in good health. Some clones in this sample may be carry-over from other donors' samples.

V gene TRBV7-3 combines with J gene TRBJ2-2, with 10 bases aligning to TRBD2. Germline V gene sequence: CDR1 SGHTA, CDR2 FQGTGA. Losses at the gene ends were 5 bases for V and 5 bases for J; bases not matched to a gene: 2. The CDR3 has 14 amino acids. The CDR3 coding sequence is TGTGCCAGCAGCAAGGGACTAGCGACCGGGGAGCTGTTTTTT. Protein sequence: CASSKGLATGELFF.

CDR3 residues: CASSPMTDDPGSNQPQHF. The CDR3 nucleotides are TGTGCCAGCAGCCCGATGACAGACGACCCGGGGAGCAATCAGCCCCAGCATTTT. The J gene is TRBJ1-5, the V gene TRBV5-5; D is perhaps TRBD1 (5 bases). The CDR3 runs to 18 residues. CDR1 and CDR2 (germline): SGHKS, YYEKEE (reference sequence). Trimming took off 4 bases at V and 1 base at J, with 21 bases between the two ends.